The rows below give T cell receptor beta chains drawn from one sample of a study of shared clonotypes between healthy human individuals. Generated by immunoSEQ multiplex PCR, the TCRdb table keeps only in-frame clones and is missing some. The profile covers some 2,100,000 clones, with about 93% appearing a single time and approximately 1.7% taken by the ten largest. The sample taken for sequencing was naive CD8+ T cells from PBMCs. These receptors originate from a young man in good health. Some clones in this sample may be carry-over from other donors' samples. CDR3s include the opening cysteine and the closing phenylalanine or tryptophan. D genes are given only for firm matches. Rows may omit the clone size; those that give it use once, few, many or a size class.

TGTGCCAGCAGCGTAGATTGGCGGGAGCTCGCCGGGGAGCTGTTTTTT	CASSVDWRELAGELFF	TRBV9	TRBJ2-2	TRBD2	NA
TGTGCCAGCAGCCCTCAACCGGCTAGCTCTACCGTGCAGTTCTTC	CASSPQPASSTVQFF	TRBV11-2	TRBJ2-1	NA	NA
TGTGCCAGCAGCTCGCGGGGACTAGCGGGAGACAATGAGCAGTTCTTC	CASSSRGLAGDNEQFF	TRBV13	TRBJ2-1	TRBD2	once
TGTGCCAGCGCCAGCCCCTACGAGCAGTACTTC	CASASPYEQYF	TRBV6-1	TRBJ2-7	NA	NA
TGTGCCAGCAGCCCTAGTACATCCTACAATGAGCAGTTCTTC	CASSPSTSYNEQFF	TRBV7-6	TRBJ2-1	NA	NA
TGTGCCAGCAGTGATAAAACTAGCGGGAGGGGACTCTACGAGCAGTACTTC	CASSDKTSGRGLYEQYF	TRBV2	TRBJ2-7	TRBD2	NA
TGCGCCAGCAGCCAAGCCGACGTCGGGGGGAGGGAAAGCTACGAGCAGTACTTC	CASSQADVGGRESYEQYF	TRBV4-1	TRBJ2-7	TRBD2	NA
TGTGCCAGCAGTGAAGCCGGTCGGTCTCCGGAGCTGTTTTTT	CASSEAGRSPELFF	TRBV6-1	TRBJ2-2	NA	NA
TGTGCCAGCAGCTTACAGGGGGTAGATACGCAGTATTTT	CASSLQGVDTQYF	TRBV7-7	TRBJ2-3	TRBD1	NA
TGTGCCAGCAGCTCACCTGTTAGATACTATGGCTACACCTTC	CASSSPVRYYGYTF	TRBV6-1	TRBJ1-2	NA	NA
TGTGCCAGCAGCCTCCGACTCTCCGAGCAGTACTTC	CASSLRLSEQYF	TRBV14	TRBJ2-7	NA	NA
TGTGCCAGCAGTGGGTCAGGGGGCAGGGAGACCCAGTACTTC	CASSGSGGRETQYF	TRBV2	TRBJ2-5	TRBD1	NA
TGTGCCAGCAGCTTAGAGGGGGCAAGTCAGCCCCAGCATTTT	CASSLEGASQPQHF	TRBV7-2	TRBJ1-5	TRBD1	NA
TGTGCCAGCGGAGTCATCACCGGGACAGGGCTCTCCGAGCAGTACTTC	CASGVITGTGLSEQYF	TRBV27	TRBJ2-7	TRBD1	NA
TGTGCCAGCAGCTTAGCAGAGGGTTCTGGGGCCAACGTCCTGACTTTC	CASSLAEGSGANVLTF	TRBV7-9	TRBJ2-6	NA	once
TGTGCCAGCAGGCCCGACTCTTATAATCAGCCCCAGCATTTT	CASRPDSYNQPQHF	TRBV28	TRBJ1-5	NA	NA
TGTGCCAGTACCCTACAGGGGAACTATGGCTACACCTTC	CASTLQGNYGYTF	TRBV19	TRBJ1-2	TRBD1	NA
TGTGCCAGCAGCCCATACCCGACAGGGGCGAAACCCACAGATACGCAGTATTTT	CASSPYPTGAKPTDTQYF	TRBV7-2	TRBJ2-3	TRBD1	NA
TGTGCCAGCAGCAACGGACAGGGAGAGACTAGCGGGGGAGGTTACGAGCAGTACTTC	CASSNGQGETSGGGYEQYF	TRBV7-9	TRBJ2-7	TRBD2	NA
TGCGCCAGCAGGGGGGGCGGGACGGAAACTATCTATGGCTACACCTTC	CASRGGGTETIYGYTF	TRBV10-2	TRBJ1-2	NA	NA
TGTGCCAGCAGCTTATACGGGTCGGAGACCCAGTACTTC	CASSLYGSETQYF	TRBV11-3	TRBJ2-5	NA	NA
TGTGCCAGCAGCCTAGGAACCAAGAACATTCAGTACTTC	CASSLGTKNIQYF	TRBV11-2	TRBJ2-4	NA	NA
TGTGCCAGCAGCCCGGGACGGTTCAATCAGCCCCAGCATTTT	CASSPGRFNQPQHF	TRBV28	TRBJ1-5	NA	NA
TGCGCCAGCAGCCAAGGGACAGGGGGTGAAAAACTGTTTTTT	CASSQGTGGEKLFF	TRBV4-3	TRBJ1-4	TRBD1	NA
TGTGCCAGCAGCTTAGTAGGGACAGTGTACGAGCAGTACTTC	CASSLVGTVYEQYF	TRBV7-2	TRBJ2-7	TRBD1	NA
TGTGCCAGCAGCCAAGATTGGGCAGGGGAGAACACTGAAGCTTTCTTT	CASSQDWAGENTEAFF	TRBV14	TRBJ1-1	NA	NA
TGTGCCAGCTCCCTTACTAGCGGGAGGGCCAATGAGCAGTTCTTC	CASSLTSGRANEQFF	TRBV18	TRBJ2-1	TRBD2	NA
TGTGCCAGCAGTTCGAGACTAGCGGGAGTTATAGATACGCAGTATTTT	CASSSRLAGVIDTQYF	TRBV7-9	TRBJ2-3	TRBD2	NA
TGTGCCAGCAGTAACCCACTAGCGGGCGGCTTCTACGAGCAGTACTTC	CASSNPLAGGFYEQYF	TRBV27	TRBJ2-7	TRBD2	NA
TGTGCCAGCAGTTCCGGGACAGGGAGCTCCTACGAGCAGTACTTC	CASSSGTGSSYEQYF	TRBV5-4	TRBJ2-7	TRBD1	NA
TGTGCCAGCAGCTTTCCCCCACTAGCGGGCGTAAACTACGAGCAGTACTTC	CASSFPPLAGVNYEQYF	TRBV13	TRBJ2-7	TRBD2	NA
TGTGCCAGCAGCTTGGCGGAGGTCTATGGCTACACCTTC	CASSLAEVYGYTF	TRBV5-4	TRBJ1-2	NA	few
TGTGCCAGCGGGGTGCGGGGGAGGGATGAGCAGTTCTTC	CASGVRGRDEQFF	TRBV6-1	TRBJ2-1	TRBD2	NA
TGTGCCAGCAGCGCGGGGAGCGGGAGAGCCTACGAGCAGTACTTC	CASSAGSGRAYEQYF	TRBV9	TRBJ2-7	TRBD2	NA
TGTGCCATCAGCCCAACAGGTGCTGGAGATCAGCCCCAGCATTTT	CAISPTGAGDQPQHF	TRBV10-3	TRBJ1-5	NA	NA
TGTGCCAGCAGTGTCCGACTAGCGGGCACCGGGGAGCTGTTTTTT	CASSVRLAGTGELFF	TRBV6-1	TRBJ2-2	TRBD2	NA
TGCGCCAGCACCCCGGTCGGTGGTGGGATGGAGAACATTCAGTACTTC	CASTPVGGGMENIQYF	TRBV5-1	TRBJ2-4	NA	NA
TGTGCCAGCAGTTTTCGGACGGTTGCCTACAATGAGCAGTTCTTC	CASSFRTVAYNEQFF	TRBV28	TRBJ2-1	NA	NA
TGTGCCAGCAGCTCGGGACTAGCGGCGCCGAACACCGGGGAGCTGTTTTTT	CASSSGLAAPNTGELFF	TRBV7-3	TRBJ2-2	TRBD2	NA
TGTGCCACTCAGGGACAGGGGCGTCAAGGCTATGGCTACACCTTC	CATQGQGRQGYGYTF	TRBV28	TRBJ1-2	TRBD1	NA
TGTGCCAGTAGTATAGTGACCCGGGCAGGGGACGGCTACACCTTC	CASSIVTRAGDGYTF	TRBV19	TRBJ1-2	NA	NA
TGTGCCAGCAGCTCACCGGGGCTAGCGGGTGGCACAGATACGCAGTATTTT	CASSSPGLAGGTDTQYF	TRBV7-3	TRBJ2-3	TRBD2	NA
TGTGCCAGCAGCTTAGGGACTAGCCTCCAAGAGACCCAGTACTTC	CASSLGTSLQETQYF	TRBV11-2	TRBJ2-5	TRBD2	NA
TGCGCCAGCAGCTTGAGGTTTGCAACTAATGAAAAACTGTTTTTT	CASSLRFATNEKLFF	TRBV5-1	TRBJ1-4	NA	NA